Listed below are T cell receptor beta chains from one sample, sequenced in a study of blood T cell repertoires in COVID-19. Clones were sequenced by immunoSEQ multiplex PCR, and TCRdb holds only the in-frame ones, with some missing. There are a few hundred thousand clones in the sample; around 85% occur only once, and about 2% lies in the top ten. Input material: PBMCs or T cells enriched from blood (not recorded which). The source of these receptors is a man aged 25 to 45 who had recovered from COVID-19. Both conserved end residues are part of each CDR3. The D gene is left open where the match is weak. The size field is filled for only some rows; it gives once, few, many or a size class.

V	J	size	D	DNA	CDR3
TRBV5-4	TRBJ1-2	-	TRBD1	TGTGCCAGCAGCTCGGACAGGGGAAACTATGGCTACACCTTC	CASSSDRGNYGYTF
TRBV11-3	TRBJ1-2	-	TRBD1	TGTGCCAGCAGCTTTACAGGGGGTTATGGCTACACCTTC	CASSFTGGYGYTF
TRBV6-5	TRBJ2-7	-	TRBD1	TGTGCCAGCAGGAAGGACAGGAAGGCCTACGAGCAGTACTTC	CASRKDRKAYEQYF
TRBV9	TRBJ2-1	-	TRBD1	TGTGCCAGCAGCGTAGGGGGACAGGGATCCTACAATGAGCAGTTCTTC	CASSVGGQGSYNEQFF
TRBV5-1	TRBJ1-1	-	TRBD1	TGCGCCAGCAGCCCCCGGACAGGGTGGGACACTGAAGCTTTCTTT	CASSPRTGWDTEAFF
TRBV7-6	TRBJ2-1	once	TRBD1	TGTGCCAGCAGAGGACCGTATGACAGGGGCTGGCATGAGCAGTTCTTC	CASRGPYDRGWHEQFF
TRBV2	TRBJ1-2	-	-	TGTGCCAGCAGTGCCGACTATGGCTACACCTTC	CASSADYGYTF
TRBV13	TRBJ1-2	-	TRBD1	TGTGCCAGCAGCGCTTATCTACAGGGGCTGCTTGGCTACACCTTC	CASSAYLQGLLGYTF
TRBV11-2	TRBJ1-1	-	TRBD1	TGTGCCAGCAGCTTTGGGGGGTGGCAGGGGGACACTGAAGCTTTCTTT	CASSFGGWQGDTEAFF
TRBV11-3	TRBJ2-3	-	-	TGTGCCAGCAGCCCAGTCGGCAGGGGAACAGATACGCAGTATTTT	CASSPVGRGTDTQYF
TRBV19	TRBJ1-2	-	-	TGTGCCAGTAGTATGCGAGTCGCCTATGGCTACACCTTC	CASSMRVAYGYTF
TRBV24-1	TRBJ2-1	-	TRBD2	TGTGCCACCAGCACGGGACTAGCGGGGCCCTACAATGAGCAGTTCTTC	CATSTGLAGPYNEQFF
TRBV9	TRBJ2-5	-	TRBD2	TGTGCCAGCAGCGTAGGGGAAAGCGGGGGGTACCAAGAGACCCAGTACTTC	CASSVGESGGYQETQYF
TRBV7-2	TRBJ2-1	few	-	TGTGCCAGCAGCTTAGGCGGCAGCCCCTCCTACAATGAGCAGTTCTTC	CASSLGGSPSYNEQFF
TRBV9	TRBJ2-3	-	TRBD2	TGTGCCAGCAGGACTAGCGTCACAGATACGCAGTATTTT	CASRTSVTDTQYF
TRBV5-4	TRBJ2-5	-	TRBD2	TGTGCCAGCAGCTTGGTAGCGGGGGGGGAAGAGACCCAGTACTTC	CASSLVAGGEETQYF